This T cell receptor (beta chain) derives from a study of monozygotic twins with inflammatory bowel disease (dated by TCRdb to between 2017 and 2020). Turning to the overall study: A total of around 30 monozygotic twin pairs were included in the full study, comprising nine German pairs (four IBD-concordant, five IBD-discordant) and 19 IBD-discordant Danish pairs. The search for disease-associated traits relied mainly on comparing, within discordant pairs, IBD patients with their genetically identical healthy co-twins. Each individual had, on average, about 151 000 unique TCRalpha sequences and 181 000 unique TCRbeta sequences available for analysis.

Counted from cysteine to phenylalanine, this CDR3 has 16 amino acids. No DNA was logged. The germline V gene sets CDR1 to SGHRS and CDR2 to YFSETQ. Broad study findings and their caveats: Because patients were on differing immunosuppressive treatments, the repertoires may have picked up extra background noise and inter-individual variability. Measured by the inverse Simpson index, TCRbeta repertoire diversity was lower in IBD patients than in their healthy co-twins. Repertoire similarity did not differ between concordant and discordant twins, possibly due to limited statistical power. Compared with healthy twins, IBD patients had fewer clonotypes in common with other individuals, a difference most pronounced in patients showing signs of disease activity. Distinction between different T cell subtypes could not be achieved in the analysis. The results gave no support for a single strong signal or clonotype linked to IBD.

From each donor, a roughly 2.5 ml peripheral blood sample was collected into PAXgene tubes and kept at -80 degrees C. Without any T cell sorting, total RNA was extracted from whole blood using the PAXgene blood miRNA kit on an automated QIAcube. Peripheral blood from monozygotic twin pairs who were concordant or discordant for inflammatory bowel disease underwent deep TCRalpha and TCRbeta repertoire profiling using unique molecular barcoding. Smoking habits were recorded for all twin pairs, and each individual was classified as a current, former or never smoker. Libraries were constructed by 5' RACE. Preparation of each TCR library used roughly 3,300 ng of total RNA. For each sample, cDNA synthesis with SMARTScribe reverse transcriptase was split into eight separate reactions. During cDNA synthesis, unique molecular identifiers containing a 6-nucleotide sample barcode were introduced by template switching. TCRalpha and TCRbeta cDNA was amplified in two nested PCRs of roughly 16 and 10 cycles, and bead purification was carried out after each PCR. Before amplification, the cDNA was treated with uracil DNA-glycosylase and purified using the QIAquick PCR purification kit. In the second PCR, Illumina TruSeq-compatible adapters and sample-specific barcodes were added. TapeStation and Qubit were used to check library quality and concentration, and 5 ng of each library was pooled. Sequencing of pooled libraries was carried out on an Illumina HiSeq2500 single-index Rapid Run using 2 x 100 bp reads and custom sequencing primers. Per the authors' processing: MiGEC version 1.2.6 was used for UMI-based consensus assembly, which corrected PCR and sequencing errors. MiXCR version 2.1.1 handled V(D)J alignment, clonotype assembly and CDR3 extraction. To normalise gene usage, clonotype sharing and MAIT/NKT TCR abundance, the analysis used the top 1000, 10 000 and 20 000 clonotypes per sample. Diversity was computed as the inverse Simpson index with the vegan R package after downsampling to 27 000 UMIs. Paired Mann-Whitney U tests on discordant twin pairs were used, with Benjamini-Hochberg multiple-testing correction. Reads reprocessed by TCRdb are summarized as one entry per CDR3 protein sequence, and DNA is absent. The V and J calls follow TCRdb's processing rather than the paper's. The sample's own table lists nearly 450,000 distinct CDR3 sequences. The biggest ten clones account for 2% to 2.5% of the sample.

On this clonotype: The target of this receptor is not known.

Sequenced input: blood. The chain employs TRBV5-1 and TRBJ2-1; the TRBD2 assignment by TCRdb is unverifiable without DNA. This clonotype was obtained from a human donor with ulcerative colitis or Crohn's disease, or a healthy co-twin of an affected twin (not recorded which). The CDR3 loop reads CASSLLGSPSYNEQFF.